This T cell receptor beta chain was obtained from a study of T cells in Graves' hyperthyroidism and ophthalmopathy. This clonotype has only a few counts. There were TCR beta CDR3 regions amplified from RNA transcripts. The HTBI primer set was used in a first-round RT-PCR of the TCR CDR3. Each CDR3 protein gets one entry after TCRdb re-called the multiplex PCR reads with MiXCR. The data contain some 400,000 distinct CDR3 sequences, about 13% of them seen just once; the ten biggest clones take up 20%. This CDR3 has 16 residues. Germline CDR1 and CDR2: DFQATT and SNEGSKA (reference sequence). The junction had 8 bases not matched to a gene; V was cut back by 4 bases and J by 2 bases.

The sample was blood. V is TRBV20-1 and J is TRBJ2-6, with 7 bases matching TRBD1. The receptor's source is a man aged 25-45 years with Graves' hyperthyroidism that later progressed to Graves' ophthalmopathy. The CDR3, as DNA: TGCAGTGCTAACCCAGGGGGAGAGACTGGGGCCAACGTCCTGACTTTC. This gives the protein CSANPGGETGANVLTF.